These 20 T cell receptor beta chains originate from one sample sequenced in a study of CD4+ T cells in melanoma. Using immunoSEQ multiplex PCR, the repertoire was profiled, and TCRdb retains in-frame clones only, with some absent. The sample has more than 90,000 clones; roughly 90% are singletons. Sample: peripheral blood. All receptors derive from a human donor with melanoma.

V is TRBV9 and J is TRBJ2-7; 16 positions match TRBD2. The V segment lost 4 bases and the J segment 4 bases; nucleotides outside the gene matches: 5. The CDR3 is made up of 16 amino acids. CDR1 SGDLS and CDR2 YYNGEE come from the germline V gene. The CDR3 sequence: CASSPGLAGGLYEQYF. CDR3 sequence (DNA): TGTGCCAGCAGCCCGGGACTAGCGGGGGGGTTATACGAGCAGTACTTC.

The rearrangement joins TRBV5-1 to TRBJ2-7; 9 bases fit TRBD1. CDR1 and CDR2 from the germline V gene are SGHRS and YFSETQ. The CDR3 consists of 18 residues. V dropped 4 bases and J dropped 2; count of bases not matched to a gene: 16. The CDR3 DNA is TGCGCCAGCAGCCTCCGAACCCAGGACAGGGGCGCGCCCTACGAGCAGTACTTC. It yields the protein CASSLRTQDRGAPYEQYF.

The V call is TRBV5-1, the J call TRBJ2-2, with D hard to call. Germline V CDR1 and CDR2: SGHRS, YFSETQ. The CDR3 consists of 13 residues. Trimming left V 4 bases short and J 4 bases short, with 8 bases between. CDR3 sequence reads: CASSADGTGELFF. As DNA, the CDR3 is TGCGCCAGCAGCGCAGATGGCACCGGGGAGCTGTTTTTT.

V usage is TRBV5-1 and J usage is TRBJ1-4, with no clear D. CDR1 is SGHRS, CDR2 YFSETQ, per germline. CDR3 length: 13 residues. The germline V and J ends were trimmed by 0 bases and 7 bases, with 7 bases remaining between them. CDR3 residues: CASSLGEGEKLFF. The CDR3 DNA follows: TGCGCCAGCAGCTTGGGGGAGGGTGAAAAACTGTTTTTT.

V and J are TRBV2 and TRBJ2-7, with a weak D call TRBD1 (6 bases). CDR1 SNHLY and CDR2 FYNNEI come from the germline V gene. The CDR3 sequence is 14 residues long. Trimming took off 2 bases at V and 6 bases at J, with 14 bases between the two ends. Here the CDR3 reads CASSESYAGVEQYF. The CDR3 region has the DNA TGTGCCAGCAGTGAATCCTATGCAGGGGTCGAGCAGTACTTC.

This clone was counted a few times. This chain uses TRBV27 with TRBJ1-1; D gene unclear. The CDR3 totals 13 residues. V lost 5 bases and J lost 3, with 10 bases in between. Germline V gene lookup returns CDR1 MNHEY and CDR2 SMNVEV (reference sequence). CDR3 sequence (DNA): TGTGCCAGCAGTATTACTCTTGACACTGAAGCTTTCTTT. Translation gives CASSITLDTEAFF.

The chain employs TRBV19 and TRBJ2-1; 7 bases line up with TRBD1. CDR1 and CDR2 (germline): LNHDA, SQIVND (reference sequence). Trimming at V came to 3 bases and at J to 3 bases, leaving 11 bases not matched to a gene. CDR3 length equals 17 residues. CDR3 nucleotide sequence: TGTGCCAGTAGTATGACTCACCGGGACAGACACTACAATGAGCAGTTCTTC. It yields the protein CASSMTHRDRHYNEQFF.

The chain links TRBV10-1 to TRBJ2-7, with D tentatively TRBD1 or TRBD2 (5 bases each). Germline CDR1 WNHNN, CDR2 SYGVQD (reference sequence). V gave up 6 bases and J gave up 3 bases, with 21 bases separating them. The CDR3 contains 16 residues. The CDR3 DNA reads as TGCGCCAGCAGGAACCCCGGGACCAAAAATAACTACGAGCAGTACTTC. Translated, it gives CASRNPGTKNNYEQYF.

This chain links TRBV5-1 with TRBJ2-3; 7 bases match TRBD2. The CDR3 runs 16 residues. The ends lost 0 bases at V and 1 base at J; junction bases unmatched: 5. Germline lookup yields CDR1 SGHRS and CDR2 YFSETQ. DNA of the CDR3: TGCGCCAGCAGCTTGGATGCGGGAGTGGGCACAGATACGCAGTATTTT. This translates into CASSLDAGVGTDTQYF.

V is TRBV5-4 and J is TRBJ1-2, with D unresolved. CDR3 length: 13 amino acids. The germline CDR1 and CDR2 sequences are SGHNT and YYREEE (reference sequence). The germline V and J ends were trimmed by 0 bases and 4 bases, with 7 bases remaining between them. This chain's CDR3 is CASSLGGSYGYTF. The DNA for the CDR3 is TGTGCCAGCAGCTTGGGCGGAAGCTATGGCTACACCTTC.

The rearrangement uses TRBV14 and TRBJ2-1, with D tentatively TRBD2 (6 bases). The CDR3 sequence is 13 residues long. V gave up 0 bases and J gave up 12 bases, with 12 bases separating them. Germline V gene data show CDR1 as SGHDN and CDR2 as FVKESK. The CDR3 loop is CASSQERREVQFF. The CDR3 coding sequence is TGTGCCAGCAGCCAAGAACGCAGGGAGGTGCAGTTCTTC.

This clone has more than one count but fewer than ten. The rearrangement links TRBV11-2 to TRBJ2-5; 7 bases match TRBD1. V lost 4 bases and J lost 5; bases outside the gene matches: 7. The CDR3 sequence is 14 residues long. Per germline, CDR1 SGHAT and CDR2 FQNNGV. Here the CDR3 reads CASSSPARGETQYF. In nucleotides, the CDR3 is TGTGCCAGCAGCTCACCTGCCAGGGGGGAGACCCAGTACTTC.

The J gene is TRBJ2-1, the V gene TRBV7-2, with D maybe TRBD1 (5 bases). The CDR3 contains 15 residues. Trimming pared 5 bases from V and 1 base from J, leaving 12 bases between. Per germline, CDR1 SGHTA and CDR2 FQGNSA. CDR3 region: CASSPPGLSYNEQFF. Here the CDR3 DNA reads TGTGCCAGCAGCCCGCCAGGGTTGTCCTACAATGAGCAGTTCTTC.

The CDR3 DNA follows: TGTGCCAGCAGTTTATTTTCCTACGAGCAGTACTTC. Translated, it gives CASSLFSYEQYF. The rearrangement uses TRBV28 and TRBJ2-7; D gene uncertain. This CDR3 spans 12 amino acids. V was trimmed by 1 base and J by 1 base, leaving 2 bases between them. Germline V CDR1 and CDR2: MDHEN, SYDVKM. Full variable domain (missing parts from reference TRBV28 and TRBJ2-7): DVKVTQSSRYLVKRTGEKVFLECVQDMDHENMFWYRQDPGLGLRLIYFSYDVKMKEKGDIPEGYSVSREKKERFSLILESASTNQTSMYLCASSLFSYEQYFGPGTRLTVT.

The chain is built from TRBV4-3 and TRBJ1-1; the D gene is possibly TRBD1 (6 bases). Germline-derived CDR1 and CDR2 are LGHNA and YSLEER. The ends were cut back, 0 bases at V and 1 base at J, with 9 bases in the middle. The CDR3 runs to 15 residues. In DNA, the CDR3 is TGCGCCAGCAGCCAAGATTGGGGACAGAACACTGAAGCTTTCTTT. It encodes CASSQDWGQNTEAFF.

This sequence joins TRBV19 and TRBJ1-4; no firm D call. Deletions cut 4 bases from V and 0 bases from J, with 6 bases between. Looked up from germline, CDR1 is LNHDA and CDR2 is SQIVND (reference sequence). This CDR3 contains 14 residues. In DNA form, the CDR3 reads TGTGCCAGTAGTACGCAAACAACTAATGAAAAACTGTTTTTT. The encoded protein is CASSTQTTNEKLFF.

The chain uses TRBV28 and TRBJ2-1, with 8 bases fitting TRBD2. V lost 6 bases, J lost 8 bases, and 15 bases stayed unmatched. Germline-derived CDR1 and CDR2 are MDHEN and SYDVKM. The CDR3 contains 16 residues. In nucleotides, the CDR3 is TGTGCCAGCAGCTCGCCCGGGAGGGCCTGGGGGGATGAGCAGTTCTTC. Translation: CASSSPGRAWGDEQFF. Looking up the rest from reference TRBV28 and TRBJ2-1 gives the full variable domain: DVKVTQSSRYLVKRTGEKVFLECVQDMDHENMFWYRQDPGLGLRLIYFSYDVKMKEKGDIPEGYSVSREKKERFSLILESASTNQTSMYLCASSSPGRAWGDEQFFGPGTRLTVL.

J is TRBJ2-3 and V is TRBV9, with D perhaps matching TRBD1 or TRBD2 (5 bases each). The CDR3 loop spans 16 amino acids. V dropped 3 bases and J dropped 2 bases, with 16 bases sitting between them. CDR1 and CDR2 from the germline V gene are SGDLS and YYNGEE. The CDR3 sequence is CASSGRLGAVTDTQYF. CDR3 DNA sequence: TGTGCCAGCAGCGGGAGGTTAGGGGCGGTCACAGATACGCAGTATTTT.

The rearrangement uses TRBV7-2 and TRBJ2-7; the D is unclear. From germline, CDR1 is SGHTA and CDR2 FQGNSA. The V gene lost 2 bases and the J gene lost 5 bases, with 7 bases spanning the gap. This CDR3 is 12 amino acids long. The CDR3 coding sequence is TGTGCCAGCAGCTTATATATGAACGAGCAGTACTTC. Residues: CASSLYMNEQYF.

The chain combines TRBV5-5 with TRBJ2-6; a weak D match, TRBD1 (6 bases). V was pared by 4 bases and J by 1 base, with 12 bases between. Per the germline V gene, CDR1 is SGHKS and CDR2 is YYEKEE (reference sequence). This CDR3 is 16 amino acids long. The CDR3 loop is CASSHQGSSGANVLTF. DNA for the CDR3: TGTGCCAGCAGCCACCAGGGGTCTTCTGGGGCCAACGTCCTGACTTTC.